Following are 21 T cell receptor beta chains from one sample sequenced in a study of OX40 agonist ivuxolimab in advanced cancers. The protocol was immunoSEQ multiplex PCR, while the TCRdb copy is restricted to in-frame clones and leaves out a portion. The data hold some 70,000 clones, with around 90% observed a single time. Sequences were derived from CD4+ or CD8+ T cells sorted from blood, sampled in a trial of the OX40 agonist ivuxolimab. The source is an adult with an advanced solid tumor such as melanoma, head and neck, liver or kidney cancer.

In this sample, this clone turned up a few times. V gene TRBV11-2 combines with J gene TRBJ1-5; D may be TRBD1 (5 bases). CDR3 size: 15 residues. Germline CDR1 SGHAT, CDR2 FQNNGV. The V end lost 0 bases, the J end lost 4 bases, and 10 bases lay between the germline ends. CDR3 in amino acids: CASSLDRGENQPQHF. The CDR3 bases are TGTGCCAGCAGCTTAGATAGGGGAGAGAATCAGCCCCAGCATTTT.

CDR3 nucleotide sequence: TGTGCCAGCAGCATCATCCGATTTAATTACAATGAGCAGTTCTTC. It is translated as CASSIIRFNYNEQFF. The chain carries TRBV5-6 and TRBJ2-1; unclear D gene. The V end lost 4 bases, the J end lost 4 bases, and 15 bases lay between the germline ends. CDR1 SGHDT and CDR2 YYEEEE come from the germline V gene. CDR3 length: 15 amino acids.

The rearrangement uses TRBV19 and TRBJ1-1, with D uncertain. The V end was cut by 1 base, the J end by 4 bases, with 10 bases between. CDR1 LNHDA and CDR2 SQIVND come from the germline V gene (reference sequence). This CDR3 is 14 amino acids long. CDR3 sequence reads: CASSIGEISTEAFF. CDR3 in DNA: TGTGCCAGTAGTATAGGAGAAATCAGCACTGAAGCTTTCTTT.

The chain couples TRBV5-6 to TRBJ1-1; D is undetermined. The CDR3 is made up of 14 amino acids. Trimming took 2 bases from V and 0 from J, leaving 8 bases between them. The V gene's germline CDR1 is SGHDT and CDR2 YYEEEE. In nucleotides, the CDR3 is TGTGCCAGCAGCTTCCGGACGATGAACACTGAAGCTTTCTTT. It specifies CASSFRTMNTEAFF. Full variable domain (rest looked up from reference TRBV5-6 and TRBJ1-1): DAGVTQSPTHLIKTRGQQVTLRCSPKSGHDTVSWYQQALGQGPQFIFQYYEEEERQRGNFPDRFSGHQFPNYSSELNVNALLLGDSALYLCASSFRTMNTEAFFGQGTRLTVV.

This chain connects TRBV4-1 to TRBJ1-4; D may be TRBD1 (6 bases). CDR3 length equals 20 residues. From germline, CDR1 is MGHRA and CDR2 YSYEKL. Trimming left V 0 bases short and J 0 bases short, with 20 bases between. CDR3 coding DNA: TGCGCCAGCAGCCAAGATCCAAGTATTGTAGGGGGTACAACTAATGAAAAACTGTTTTTT. Encoded protein: CASSQDPSIVGGTTNEKLFF.

The V and J genes are TRBV11-3 and TRBJ2-1, with D tentatively TRBD1 (5 bases). The CDR3 has 14 residues. V gave up 8 bases and J gave up 6 bases, with 17 bases separating them. Per germline, CDR1 SGHNT and CDR2 YENEEA. CDR3: CASSDKGNLNEQFF. CDR3 in DNA: TGTGCCAGCTCAGATAAGGGGAACCTCAATGAGCAGTTCTTC.

This clone appeared a single time. CDR3 sequence reads: CASSLEQGQTEAFF. CDR3 nucleotide sequence: TGTGCCAGCAGCTTAGAGCAGGGTCAAACTGAAGCTTTCTTT. This chain joins TRBV7-9 and TRBJ1-1; a weak D match, TRBD1 (5 bases). Germline V lookup: CDR1 SEHNR, CDR2 FQNEAQ (reference sequence). This CDR3 has 14 amino acids. V dropped 1 base and J dropped 5 bases, with 11 bases sitting between them.

This clone was counted once. J is TRBJ1-1 and V is TRBV4-3, with 8 bases identical to TRBD1. The CDR3 contains 16 residues. Germline loops: CDR1 LGHNA, CDR2 YSLEER. With V trimmed by 1 base and J by 3 bases, 7 bases remained unmatched. CDR3 DNA: TGCGCCAGCAGCCAAGGACAGGGGCAACGGTACACTGAAGCTTTCTTT. This gives the protein CASSQGQGQRYTEAFF.

The rearrangement uses TRBV5-4 and TRBJ1-1; no definite D call. Germline values: CDR1 SGHNT, CDR2 YYREEE (reference sequence). Trimming took off 3 bases at V and 7 bases at J, with 16 bases between the two ends. The CDR3 covers 14 residues. The CDR3 DNA is TGTGCCAGCAGCTCCGCAGGACTTGCTGGTGAAGCTTTCTTT. Translating it yields CASSSAGLAGEAFF.

The J gene is TRBJ1-4, the V gene TRBV28, with TRBD1 as a possible D gene (5 bases). With 5 bases removed from V and 6 bases from J, the gap between germline ends came to 16 bases. Looked up from germline, CDR1 is MDHEN and CDR2 is SYDVKM. CDR3 length equals 15 residues. CDR3 nucleotides: TGTGCCAGCAGTCCCACAGGTCCGTCGGATGAAAAACTGTTTTTT. Protein sequence: CASSPTGPSDEKLFF. The full variable domain, its missing parts supplied by reference TRBV28 and TRBJ1-4, is DVKVTQSSRYLVKRTGEKVFLECVQDMDHENMFWYRQDPGLGLRLIYFSYDVKMKEKGDIPEGYSVSREKKERFSLILESASTNQTSMYLCASSPTGPSDEKLFFGSGTQLSVL.

The chain links TRBV11-2 to TRBJ2-1; D remains ambiguous. V dropped 5 bases and J dropped 6 bases, with 14 bases sitting between them. Germline V lookup: CDR1 SGHAT, CDR2 FQNNGV. This CDR3 contains 14 residues. The CDR3 DNA sequence: TGTGCCAGCAGCCCGCTTATTGTGGGCAATGAGCAGTTCTTC. This codes for CASSPLIVGNEQFF.

V is TRBV7-6 and J is TRBJ1-6, with 7 bases aligning to TRBD1. There are 14 residues in the CDR3. The germline V gene encodes CDR1 SGHVS and CDR2 FNYEAQ. V lost 3 bases and J lost 7; bases outside the gene matches: 3. The CDR3 reads CASSFGTENSPLHF. CDR3 bases: TGTGCCAGCAGCTTCGGGACAGAAAATTCACCCCTCCACTTT.

This clone was recorded only once. This chain links TRBV7-2 with TRBJ1-1; D not certain. The CDR3 consists of 14 residues. V gave up 2 bases and J gave up 1 base, with 8 bases separating them. The germline CDR1 and CDR2 sequences are SGHTA and FQGNSA. The CDR3 bases are TGTGCCAGCAGCTTACGGGCGGGGAACACTGAAGCTTTCTTT. It specifies CASSLRAGNTEAFF.

The V and J genes are TRBV10-3 and TRBJ2-2, with no clear D. CDR3 length: 13 residues. V was shortened by 2 bases and J by 7 bases, with 8 bases between the two germline ends. CDR1 and CDR2 from the germline V gene are ENHRY and SYGVKD. CDR3 DNA: TGTGCCATCAGTGAGAGGGATGGCGGGGAGCTGTTTTTT. Encoded protein: CAISERDGGELFF.

J is TRBJ2-1 and V is TRBV7-7; 11 bases agree with TRBD2. V lost 5 bases to trimming and J lost 4 bases; unmatched junction nucleotides: 4. Germline lookup yields CDR1 SSHAT and CDR2 FNYEAQ (reference sequence). The CDR3 loop spans 15 amino acids. DNA of the CDR3: TGTGCCAGCAGCGTTAGCGGGGGGGCTTACAATGAGCAGTTCTTC. As protein: CASSVSGGAYNEQFF.

The rearrangement links TRBV30 to TRBJ2-7; 7 positions match TRBD1. Losses at the gene ends were 3 bases for V and 4 bases for J; bases not matched to a gene: 9. From germline, CDR1 is GTSNPN and CDR2 SVGIG (reference sequence). This CDR3 contains 14 residues. The CDR3 nucleotides are TGTGCCTGGAGGGGGCAGGGGGTATCGTACGAGCAGTACTTC. Translated: CAWRGQGVSYEQYF.

This chain joins TRBV19 and TRBJ1-5; D perhaps matches TRBD1 (5 bases). This CDR3 has 17 amino acids. Trimming shortened V by 2 bases and J by 0 bases, and 14 bases separated the two germline ends. Germline lookup yields CDR1 LNHDA and CDR2 SQIVND (reference sequence). The CDR3 DNA reads TGTGCCAGTAGTATATTCCGGACAATAATTAGCAATCAGCCCCAGCATTTT. Protein: CASSIFRTIISNQPQHF.

The chain is built from TRBV6-5 and TRBJ2-7; 7 bases fit TRBD2. Germline CDR1 is MNHEY and CDR2 is SVGAGI. Trimming took 8 bases from V and 0 from J; bases not matched to a gene: 7. This CDR3 is built from 14 residues. The CDR3 DNA is TGTGCCAGCCGGAAAGCGGGACCCTCCTACGAGCAGTACTTC. Encoded protein: CASRKAGPSYEQYF.

V gene TRBV2 combines with J gene TRBJ1-2; D not certain. CDR1 SNHLY and CDR2 FYNNEI come from the germline V gene. Trimming pared 6 bases from V and 6 bases from J, leaving 8 bases between. The CDR3 has 11 residues. DNA of the CDR3: TGTGCCAGCAGACTAGGTCATGGCTACACCTTC. This codes for CASRLGHGYTF.

The V gene is TRBV30, the J gene TRBJ2-3, with a tentative D call TRBD2 (5 bases). From germline, CDR1 is GTSNPN and CDR2 SVGIG (reference sequence). With 3 bases removed from V and 0 bases from J, the gap between germline ends came to 13 bases. This CDR3 is 15 amino acids long. The CDR3 loop is CAWSRGGVSTDTQYF. In DNA, the CDR3 is TGTGCCTGGAGCCGGGGTGGGGTTAGCACAGATACGCAGTATTTT.

V and J are TRBV5-1 and TRBJ2-1; 9 bases are shared with TRBD2. The V gene's germline CDR1 is SGHRS and CDR2 YFSETQ. CDR3 length: 16 amino acids. The trim removed 0 bases at V and 4 bases at J, leaving 5 bases unmatched. Written as DNA, the CDR3 is TGCGCCAGCAGCTTGGCGTCTAGCGGGGCATACAATGAGCAGTTCTTC. It codes for CASSLASSGAYNEQFF. Using reference TRBV5-1 and TRBJ2-1 for the parts outside the CDR3, the full variable domain is KAGVTQTPRYLIKTRGQQVTLSCSPISGHRSVSWYQQTPGQGLQFLFEYFSETQRNKGNFPGRFSGRQFSNSRSEMNVSTLELGDSALYLCASSLASSGAYNEQFFGPGTRLTVL.